This paragraph covers one T cell receptor beta chain sequence. TCRdb's table, derived via immunoSEQ multiplex PCR, lists solely in-frame clones and lacks some. The table lists 91,000 or so clones, about 95% of them singletons. With 3 bases clipped from V and 4 bases from J, the junction kept 10 bases outside the gene matches. Germline V gives CDR1 SGDLS, CDR2 YYNGEE. The CDR3 contains 15 residues. This sample was taken from a study of technical replicates of blood from a few donors. This receptor was identified in a human donor in good health. The chain has TRBV9 and TRBJ2-7, with TRBD2 matching 7 bases. The source material was T cells isolated from PBMCs. In nucleotides, the CDR3 is TGTGCCAGCAGCGCAACCTCGGGGGGACTTTACGAGCAGTACTTC. Its protein product is CASSATSGGLYEQYF. The full variable domain, in which reference TRBV9 and TRBJ2-7 provide the parts outside the CDR3, is DSGVTQTPKHLITATGQRVTLRCSPRSGDLSVYWYQQSLDQGLQFLIQYYNGEERAKGNILERFSAQQFPDLHSELNLSSLELGDSALYFCASSATSGGLYEQYFGPGTRLTVT.